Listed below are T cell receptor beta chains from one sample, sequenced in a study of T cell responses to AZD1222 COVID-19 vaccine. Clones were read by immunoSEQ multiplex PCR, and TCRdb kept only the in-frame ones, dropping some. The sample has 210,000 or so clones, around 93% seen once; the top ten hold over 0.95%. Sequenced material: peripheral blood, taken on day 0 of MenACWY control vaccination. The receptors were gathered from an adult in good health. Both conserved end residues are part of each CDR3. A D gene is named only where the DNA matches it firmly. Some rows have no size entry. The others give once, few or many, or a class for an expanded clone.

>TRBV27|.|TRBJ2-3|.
TGTGCCAGCAGCCCCCTTTGGCTAGCGCAAGATACGCAGTATTTT
CASSPLWLAQDTQYF
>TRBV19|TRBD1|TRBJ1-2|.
TGTGCCAGTAGTTCGCCCGGGACAGGGCGGAACTATGGCTACACCTTC
CASSSPGTGRNYGYTF
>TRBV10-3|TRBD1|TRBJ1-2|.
TGTGCCATCGGCGGACAGGGCGACGGCTATGGCTACACCTTC
CAIGGQGDGYGYTF
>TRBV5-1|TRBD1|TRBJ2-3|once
TGCGCCAGCAGCCCGGGACAGGGGGCCACAGATACGCAGTATTTT
CASSPGQGATDTQYF
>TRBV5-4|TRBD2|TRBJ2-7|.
TGTGCCAGCAGCTTGGGATCGGGGGGGCCCTACGAGCAGTACTTC
CASSLGSGGPYEQYF
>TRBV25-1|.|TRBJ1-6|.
TGTGCCAGCAGTGACGGAAGCTATAATTCACCCCTCCACTTT
CASSDGSYNSPLHF
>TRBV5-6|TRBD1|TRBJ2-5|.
TGTGCCAGCAGCTTGTATCGACAGGGTGAAGAGACCCAGTACTTC
CASSLYRQGEETQYF
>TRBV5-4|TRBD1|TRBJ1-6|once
TGTGCCAGCAGCTTGGCAGGGGGGCTGAATTCACCCCTCCACTTT
CASSLAGGLNSPLHF
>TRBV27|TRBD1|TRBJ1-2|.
TGTGCCAGCAGTACAGGGGGGTCGGGCCGCTATGGCTACACCTTC
CASSTGGSGRYGYTF
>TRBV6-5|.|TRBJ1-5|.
TGTGCCAGCAGTTCCGACAGGAGCAATCAGCCCCAGCATTTT
CASSSDRSNQPQHF
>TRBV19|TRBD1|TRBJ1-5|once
TGTGCCAGTAGTATAGTAGGGGGCGCGAGCAATCAGCCCCAGCATTTT
CASSIVGGASNQPQHF
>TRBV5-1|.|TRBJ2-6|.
TGCGCCAGCAGCAACGACATCAGCTCTGGGGCCAACGTCCTGACTTTC
CASSNDISSGANVLTF
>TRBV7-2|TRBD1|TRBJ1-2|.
TGTGCCAGCAGCTTGGGACAGGGAGGTTTTGGCTACACCTTC
CASSLGQGGFGYTF
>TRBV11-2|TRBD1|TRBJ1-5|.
TGTGCCAGCAGCACAGACAGGGATCAGCCCCAGCATTTT
CASSTDRDQPQHF
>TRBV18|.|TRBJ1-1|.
TGTGCCAGCTCACCACCGGGGGCCGGGGCGGCGAACACTGAAGCTTTCTTT
CASSPPGAGAANTEAFF
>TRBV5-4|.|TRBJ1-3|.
TGTGCCAGCAGTTTCCGGGGGGCTGGAAACACCATATATTTT
CASSFRGAGNTIYF
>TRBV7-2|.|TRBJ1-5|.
TGTGCCAGCAGCTTAGAACAGGGAAGCAATCAGCCCCAGCATTTT
CASSLEQGSNQPQHF
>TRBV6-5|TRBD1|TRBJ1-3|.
TGTGCCAGCAGTTACTCGTGGCAGGGGGTTGGAAACACCATATATTTT
CASSYSWQGVGNTIYF
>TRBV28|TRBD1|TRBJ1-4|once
TGTGCCGCACAGGGGCAGGTTAATGAAAAACTGTTTTTT
CAAQGQVNEKLFF
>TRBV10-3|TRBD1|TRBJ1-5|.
TGTGCCATCAGTGATTCGGACAGGGGCAATCAGCCCCAGCATTTT
CAISDSDRGNQPQHF
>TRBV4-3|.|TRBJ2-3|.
TGCGCCAGCAGCCCGTCACAACTTGGGGAAAGAATGACAGATACGCAGTATTTT
CASSPSQLGERMTDTQYF
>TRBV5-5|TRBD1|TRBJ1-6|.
TGTGCCAGCAGCTCGGACAGGGCGGGAATTTCACCCCTCCACTTT
CASSSDRAGISPLHF
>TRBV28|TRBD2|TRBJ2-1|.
TGTGCCAGCAGTTTATCCGGGGGGTCGTACAATGAGCAGTTCTTC
CASSLSGGSYNEQFF
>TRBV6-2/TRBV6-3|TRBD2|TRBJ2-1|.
TGTGCCAGCAGTTACGGATTAGCGGGGGGCAATGAGCAGTTCTTC
CASSYGLAGGNEQFF
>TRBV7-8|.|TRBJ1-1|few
TGTGCCAGCAGCCGACTGGCGGGCGACACTGAAGCTTTCTTT
CASSRLAGDTEAFF
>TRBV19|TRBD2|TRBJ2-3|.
TGTGCCAGTAGTACCCCCGCGGGGGGGCGGACAGATACGCAGTATTTT
CASSTPAGGRTDTQYF
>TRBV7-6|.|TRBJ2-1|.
TGTGCCAGCAGCTTAGGCGGGCCTAACAATGAGCAGTTCTTC
CASSLGGPNNEQFF
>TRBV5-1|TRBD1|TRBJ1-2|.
TGCGCCAGCAGCTTGGACCGGGACAGGGGTCGTGGCTATGGCTACACCTTC
CASSLDRDRGRGYGYTF
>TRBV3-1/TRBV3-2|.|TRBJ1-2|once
TGTGCCAGCAGCCAAGATTATTTAGGGGTGGATAACTATGGCTACACCTTC
CASSQDYLGVDNYGYTF
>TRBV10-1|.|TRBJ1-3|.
TGCGCCAGCAGTGAGTCTACAGGCCTTAACTCTGGAAACACCATATATTTT
CASSESTGLNSGNTIYF
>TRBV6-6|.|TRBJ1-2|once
TGTGCCAGCAAAGCCCCGGGGGGGGGCGCCTATGGCTACACCTTC
CASKAPGGGAYGYTF
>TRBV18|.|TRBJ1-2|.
TGTGCCAGCTCGCCCGACCGGGACAAAGACTATGGCTACACCTTC
CASSPDRDKDYGYTF
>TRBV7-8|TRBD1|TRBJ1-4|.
TGTGCCAGCAGCGCTTACAGGGGTACTAATGAAAAACTGTTTTTT
CASSAYRGTNEKLFF
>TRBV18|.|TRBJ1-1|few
TGTGCCACCCGACCGGGGGGGGGCACTGAAGCTTTCTTT
CATRPGGGTEAFF
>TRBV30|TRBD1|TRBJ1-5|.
TGTGCCTGGAGCGGGGACAGCTGGCAGCCCCAGCATTTT
CAWSGDSWQPQHF
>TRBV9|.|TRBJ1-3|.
TGTGCCAGCAGGTTCCGCACAGGACACTCTGGAAACACCATATATTTT
CASRFRTGHSGNTIYF
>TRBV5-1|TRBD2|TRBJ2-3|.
TGCGCCAGCAGCTCAGGACTAGCGAGTGATACGCAGTATTTT
CASSSGLASDTQYF
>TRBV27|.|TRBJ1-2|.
TGTGCCAGCAGATCCCCCCAGACCGAATATGGCTACACCTTC
CASRSPQTEYGYTF
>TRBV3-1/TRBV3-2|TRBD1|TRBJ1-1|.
TGTGCCAGCAGCCCAGATAGTGGACAGGGTCGTTTCGGTTTCTTT
CASSPDSGQGRFGFF
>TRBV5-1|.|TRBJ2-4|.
TGCGCCAGCAGCTTGTCGCCTAGCACCAAAAACATTCAGTACTTC
CASSLSPSTKNIQYF
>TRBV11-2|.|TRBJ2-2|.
TGTGCCAGCAGCTTAGGATCCCCCTTGTCCACCGGGGAGCTGTTTTTT
CASSLGSPLSTGELFF
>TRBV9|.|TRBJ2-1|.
TGTGCCAGCAGCGTAGGTCAGGGAATTGGCTACAATGAGCAGTTCTTC
CASSVGQGIGYNEQFF
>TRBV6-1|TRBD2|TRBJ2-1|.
TGTGCCAGCAGTGAATGGCGGGGGGCAAATGAGCAGTTCTTC
CASSEWRGANEQFF
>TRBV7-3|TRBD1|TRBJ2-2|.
TGTGCCAGCAGCTTCACAGGGGAGATCGGGGAGCTGTTTTTT
CASSFTGEIGELFF
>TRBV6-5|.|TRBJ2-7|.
TGTGCCAGCAGTTACTCGGAAGGCTACGAGCAGTACTTC
CASSYSEGYEQYF
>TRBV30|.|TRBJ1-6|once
TGTGGGGGCAGCAAAGCCTATAATTCACCCCTCCACTTT
CGGSKAYNSPLHF
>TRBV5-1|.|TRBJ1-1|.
TGCGCCAGCAGCTCTACAGGCTCTGAAGCTTTCTTT
CASSSTGSEAFF
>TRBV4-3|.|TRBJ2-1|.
TGCGCCAGCAGCCAGGGCCTTGGCTCCTACAATGAGCAGTTCTTC
CASSQGLGSYNEQFF
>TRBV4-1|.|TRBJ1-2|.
TGCGCCAGCAGCCTCGACATCTACTATGGCTACACCTTC
CASSLDIYYGYTF
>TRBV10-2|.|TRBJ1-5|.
TGCGCCAGCTGTGGGGGGCAGACCTATCAGCCCCAGCATTTT
CASCGGQTYQPQHF
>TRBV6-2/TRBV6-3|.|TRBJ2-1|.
TGTGCCAGCAGTTATGCGGGGCCCGAGCAGTTCTTC
CASSYAGPEQFF
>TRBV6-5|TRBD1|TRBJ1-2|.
TGTGCCAGCAGTTACTCAACAGAGGGGGCCGGCTACACCTTC
CASSYSTEGAGYTF
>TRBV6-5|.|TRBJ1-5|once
TGTGCCAGCAGAAAGAGTGTAGATAGCAATCAGCCCCAGCATTTT
CASRKSVDSNQPQHF
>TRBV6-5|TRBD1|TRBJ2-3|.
TGTGCCAGCAGTTTAGGACAGGGCACAGATACGCAGTATTTT
CASSLGQGTDTQYF